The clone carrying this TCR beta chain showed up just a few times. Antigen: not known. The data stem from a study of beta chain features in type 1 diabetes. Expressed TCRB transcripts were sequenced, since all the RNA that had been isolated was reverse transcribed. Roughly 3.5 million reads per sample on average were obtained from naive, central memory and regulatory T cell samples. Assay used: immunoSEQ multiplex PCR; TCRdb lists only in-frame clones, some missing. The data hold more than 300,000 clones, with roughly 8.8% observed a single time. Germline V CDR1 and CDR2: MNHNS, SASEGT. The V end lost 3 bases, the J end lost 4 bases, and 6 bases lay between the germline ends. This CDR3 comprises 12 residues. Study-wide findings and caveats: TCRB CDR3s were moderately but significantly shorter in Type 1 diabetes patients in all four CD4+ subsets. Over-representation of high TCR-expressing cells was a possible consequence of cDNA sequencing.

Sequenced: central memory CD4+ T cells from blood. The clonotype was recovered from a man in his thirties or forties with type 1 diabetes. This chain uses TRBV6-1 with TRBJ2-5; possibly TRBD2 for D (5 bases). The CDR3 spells CASSDAGETQYF. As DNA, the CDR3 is TGTGCCAGCAGTGACGCGGGAGAGACCCAGTACTTC.